Below, one T cell receptor (beta chain) is given with its context. This entry is derived from a study of T cells in Graves' hyperthyroidism and ophthalmopathy. Germline V gives CDR1 SGHRS, CDR2 YFSETQ. Trimming removed 0 bases from V and 1 base from J, with 11 bases in between. The CDR3 totals 16 residues. The study enrolled patients aged 18 to 65 with newly diagnosed hyperthyroidism of under 2 months' duration. Researchers amplified the TCR beta CDR3 regions from RNA transcripts. When the TCR CDR3 underwent first-round RT-PCR, the HTBI primer set was used. MiXCR, run by TCRdb on the multiplex PCR reads, gives a single entry per CDR3 protein. This table holds more than 250,000 distinct CDR3 sequences, 15% found once.

J is TRBJ2-4 and V is TRBV5-1; D is uncertain. This receptor was obtained from a woman between 45 and 60 years old with Graves' hyperthyroidism that later progressed to Graves' ophthalmopathy. Specimen: blood. CDR3 amino acids: CASSLDAQGAKNIQYF. In nucleotides, the CDR3 is TGCGCCAGCAGCTTGGATGCCCAAGGGGCCAAAAACATTCAGTACTTC.